These 16 T cell receptor beta chains came from one sample sequenced in a study of blood T cell repertoires in COVID-19. Produced via immunoSEQ multiplex PCR; TCRdb's table is partial and in-frame only. Of about 380,000 clones listed, roughly four fifths are singletons. The sample was peripheral blood. These receptors came from a human donor with acute or convalescent COVID-19. The donor label of this sample is uncertain.

This clone has only one observation. This rearrangement joins TRBV5-6 to TRBJ2-7; 11 nucleotides match TRBD1. CDR3 size: 14 residues. Germline V gives CDR1 SGHDT, CDR2 YYEEEE. With 3 bases clipped from V and 2 bases from J, the junction kept 1 base outside the gene matches. Here the CDR3 DNA reads TGTGCCAGCAGCTGGGACAGGGGGACCTACGAGCAGTACTTC. Amino acids: CASSWDRGTYEQYF.

V is TRBV18 and J is TRBJ2-7; 7 nucleotides match TRBD1. The CDR3 is 15 residues long. CDR1 is KGHSH, CDR2 LQKENI, per germline. The V gene end was trimmed by 4 bases and the J gene end by 2 bases; junction bases not matched to a gene: 8. The CDR3 sequence is CASSHGTARTYEQYF. In DNA form, the CDR3 reads TGTGCCAGCTCACACGGGACAGCCCGAACCTACGAGCAGTACTTC. The whole variable domain, filled in from reference TRBV18 and TRBJ2-7, reads NAGVMQNPRHLVRRRGQEARLRCSPMKGHSHVYWYRQLPEEGLKFMVYLQKENIIDESGMPKERFSAEFPKEGPSILRIQQVVRGDSAAYFCASSHGTARTYEQYFGPGTRLTVT.

The chain recombines TRBV12-3 or TRBV12-4 with TRBJ1-1; D call uncertain. The V gene lost 5 bases and the J gene lost 4 bases, with 11 bases spanning the gap. The CDR3 has 13 amino acids. In DNA form, the CDR3 reads TGTGCCAGCAGTGTTCGACGGGGCACTGAAGCTTTCTTT. This codes for CASSVRRGTEAFF.

V gene TRBV2 combines with J gene TRBJ2-2; TRBD1 agrees at 8 bases. Germline loops: CDR1 SNHLY, CDR2 FYNNEI. The CDR3 covers 15 residues. The junction had 4 bases not matched to a gene; V was cut back by 2 bases and J by 5 bases. CDR3 coding DNA: TGTGCCAGCAGTGAATCTGGACAGGGTACCGGGGAGCTGTTTTTT. Residues: CASSESGQGTGELFF.

This clone was detected only a few times. The V gene is TRBV19, the J gene TRBJ1-4, with 9 bases that match TRBD1. Germline CDR1 and CDR2: LNHDA and SQIVND (reference sequence). With V trimmed by 6 bases and J by 2 bases, 7 bases remained unmatched. The CDR3 runs 16 residues. The CDR3 protein is CASRLQGAGTNEKLFF. DNA of the CDR3: TGTGCCAGTAGGCTACAGGGGGCCGGGACTAATGAAAAACTGTTTTTT.

The rearrangement links TRBV6-6 to TRBJ2-2; TRBD2 matches 10 bases. The CDR3 extends over 16 amino acids. Trimming cost V 4 bases and J 6 bases; bases outside gene matches: 8. Per the germline V gene, CDR1 is MNHNY and CDR2 is SVGAGI (reference sequence). CDR3 loop: CASSLLAGTNPGELFF. The CDR3 DNA follows: TGTGCCAGCAGTTTACTAGCGGGAACTAACCCCGGGGAGCTGTTTTTT.

This clone has a handful of counts. The chain carries TRBV5-6 and TRBJ1-1; no clear D. The CDR3 has 11 residues. With 3 bases removed from V and 7 bases from J, the gap between germline ends came to 7 bases. CDR1 and CDR2 (germline): SGHDT, YYEEEE. The CDR3 DNA sequence: TGTGCCAGCAGCTCCTCACTTGAAGCTTTCTTT. Its translation is CASSSSLEAFF.

V gene TRBV19 combines with J gene TRBJ2-1; 9 positions agree with TRBD1. Germline CDR1 LNHDA, CDR2 SQIVND (reference sequence). V dropped 4 bases and J dropped 3; count of bases not matched to a gene: 4. The CDR3 covers 15 residues. The CDR3 protein is CASSTPGQGYNEQFF. DNA of the CDR3: TGTGCCAGTAGTACACCGGGACAGGGCTACAATGAGCAGTTCTTC. The variable domain in full, with the rest retrieved from reference TRBV19 and TRBJ2-1, is DGGITQSPKYLFRKEGQNVTLSCEQNLNHDAMYWYRQDPGQGLRLIYYSQIVNDFQKGDIAEGYSVSREKKESFPLTVTSAQKNPTAFYLCASSTPGQGYNEQFFGPGTRLTVL.

J is TRBJ1-1 and V is TRBV18; perhaps TRBD1 as D (5 bases). Germline V gene data show CDR1 as KGHSH and CDR2 as LQKENI. The CDR3 is made up of 16 amino acids. The ends were cut back, 3 bases at V and 4 bases at J, with 18 bases in the middle. The CDR3 DNA reads TGTGCCAGCTCACCCCCGGGGGTGAGTAGGGGCACTGAAGCTTTCTTT. This translates into CASSPPGVSRGTEAFF.

V gene TRBV5-1 combines with J gene TRBJ1-1; 10 bases agree with TRBD1. Germline loops: CDR1 SGHRS, CDR2 YFSETQ. V lost 4 bases and J lost 6; bases outside the gene matches: 3. This CDR3 has 13 amino acids. The chain's CDR3 is CASSPGQGPEAFF. CDR3 nucleotide sequence: TGCGCCAGCAGCCCGGGACAGGGGCCTGAAGCTTTCTTT.

The rearrangement links TRBV7-9 to TRBJ2-1, with 12 nucleotides matching TRBD2. V trimming: 5 bases; J trimming: 9 bases; junction bases outside the gene matches: 8. Germline-derived CDR1 and CDR2 are SEHNR and FQNEAQ (reference sequence). CDR3 size: 15 residues. CDR3 bases: TGTGCCAGCAGCACCCGACTAGCGGGAGATGGTGAGCAGTTCTTC. This sequence encodes CASSTRLAGDGEQFF.

V usage is TRBV7-6 and J usage is TRBJ1-4; possible D gene TRBD1, 5 bases. The CDR3 extends over 13 amino acids. The V gene lost 4 bases and the J gene lost 8 bases, with 11 bases spanning the gap. Germline CDR1 and CDR2: SGHVS and FNYEAQ. CDR3 coding DNA: TGTGCCAGCAGCTGGGACTTTGGCGAAAAACTGTTTTTT. Its protein is CASSWDFGEKLFF.

The chain uses TRBV7-6 and TRBJ1-4; D may be TRBD1 (6 bases). V dropped 8 bases and J dropped 4 bases, with 11 bases sitting between them. Germline CDR1 SGHVS, CDR2 FNYEAQ. The CDR3 runs to 13 residues. The CDR3 loop reads CASRGGYNEKLFF. CDR3 nucleotides: TGTGCCAGCCGAGGGGGATATAATGAAAAACTGTTTTTT.

This clone turned up a few times. The V call is TRBV14, the J call TRBJ2-1; weak D call: TRBD1 (5 bases). CDR3 length: 15 residues. The V end lost 7 bases, the J end lost 1 base, and 14 bases lay between the germline ends. CDR1 is SGHDN and CDR2 is FVKESK in the germline V gene. CDR3 DNA: TGTGCCAGCACGCCAGGGCCTCTTTCCTACAATGAGCAGTTCTTC. Its protein product is CASTPGPLSYNEQFF.

This clone occurred a few times. The genes are TRBV30 and TRBJ2-7; D is perhaps TRBD2 (6 bases). V gave up 5 bases and J gave up 0 bases, with 11 bases separating them. The CDR3 totals 13 residues. Germline V gene data show CDR1 as GTSNPN and CDR2 as SVGIG (reference sequence). This CDR3 is CAWRGSSSYEQYF. As DNA, the CDR3 is TGTGCCTGGCGGGGGTCCAGCTCCTACGAGCAGTACTTC.

This chain joins TRBV24-1 and TRBJ2-2; 8 nucleotides agree with TRBD2. V lost 4 bases and J lost 0; bases outside the gene matches: 6. The CDR3 loop spans 17 amino acids. Germline CDR1 is KGHDR and CDR2 is SFDVKD. The CDR3 DNA reads TGTGCCACCAGTGAGACATACGGGGGGGCGAACACCGGGGAGCTGTTTTTT. Translation gives CATSETYGGANTGELFF.